Here is one T cell receptor beta chain with its context. The antigen remains undetermined. Trimming took 7 bases from V and 2 from J, leaving 27 bases between them. The CDR3 contains 19 residues. The germline gives CDR1 KGHDR, CDR2 SFDVKD. MiXCR, applied by TCRdb to the reads, yields one record per CDR3 protein. Of around 710,000 distinct CDR3 sequences listed, almost 30% are singletons. This sample was included in a study of T cell repertoires in cytomegalovirus infection. The receptor's source is a human donor in good health (CMV status not recorded). Some clones in this sample may be carry-over from other donors' samples. The sequencing used cultured CD8+ T cells from PBMCs, collected from culture after CMV antigen stimulation. The V gene is TRBV24-1, the J gene TRBJ2-3, with D tentatively TRBD1 (5 bases). The CDR3 nucleotides are TGTGCCACCAGCCCCGAACCTGTAGCCAGGGCCCCCGACACAGATACGCAGTATTTT. Its translation is CATSPEPVARAPDTDTQYF.